This T cell receptor (beta chain) was sequenced for a study of shared clonotypes between healthy human individuals (dated by TCRdb to about 2020). About the study as a whole: The cohort included three men and a couple of women between 18 and 49 years of age. To estimate repertoire size and how much clonotypes are shared between individuals, the study performed deep sequencing of blood TCR repertoires from five healthy adults. For each donor, CD4 naive and CD4 memory were each given three plates, CD8 naive was given two plates, and CD8 memory was given one plate. To increase sequencing depth and limit assay-specific biases, TCR repertoire library preparation and sequencing were carried out by different laboratories using diverse techniques. Per donor, leukapheresis produced somewhere between about 0.94 and 9 billion PBMCs.

Regarding this clone: Its antigen remains undetermined. Per-base qualities were not stored, and no clone one base away is much larger.

Using the deep immunoSEQ assay, TCR CDR3 regions were amplified from genomic DNA by multiplex PCR. For each cell subset, the extracted genomic DNA was distributed evenly across all wells of several immunoSEQ 96-well plates, and each plate served as one replicate. For sorted subsets, 150 to 250 ng genomic DNA, equal to tens of thousands of T cell genomes, was loaded into each replicate PCR. Purified libraries were measured with a Qubit 3.0 fluorometer, size-checked on a Bioanalyzer 2100, and measured again with the KAPA Library Quantification kit. Every immunoSEQ 96-well plate was sequenced on a dedicated single-read 150-cycle Illumina NextSeq 550 flow cell. Turning to the authors' computational methods: Because only junctional sequences without quality scores were contained in the immunoSEQ output, filtering matching that applied to full-length reads could not be performed. Sequences were annotated with PyIR, a Python wrapper for IgBLAST v1.9, and V/J genes and CDR3 were assigned using IMGT germline references. Any read was removed if the V/J assignment was weak (E-value above 1e-6), the CDR3 was missing, or the read contained stop codons, out-of-frame junctions, or ambiguous translated residues. A V3J clonotype was defined by an identical inferred V gene, J gene, and CDR3 amino acid sequence. Percentage overlap between repertoires was calculated by dividing the number of shared unique clonotypes by the size of the smaller repertoire. Repertoire richness was assessed with RTK rarefaction, the Chao1 estimator, and Recon v2.1 estimates of unobserved clonotypes. Generation probabilities for all TCRbeta clonotypes obtained by the gDNA method from a handful of donors were computed using OLGA. TCRdb obtained this table from immuneACCESS and retained in-frame rearrangements with V and J assigned. These tables miss some clones; where compared with another copy, unresolved V genes account for less than half of the shortfall, and the remainder is unexplained. That table furnishes V, J and clone size, whereas the DNA furnished D and trimming. The sample table records fewer than 1 million clones; about 96% of these occur just once. About 0.21% of the sample is in the top ten clones.

CD8 naive samples consisted of CD45RO-negative cells that were positively selected for CCR7, yielding a CD45RA+CCR7+ population without TemRA cells. The donors were healthy, HIV-negative adults with no recently reported acute infections or vaccinations. Only Caucasian adults living in Nashville, Tennessee, USA were represented among the donors. Blood was obtained by leukapheresis, after which PBMCs were separated by Ficoll-Histopaque density gradient centrifugation and cryopreserved in liquid nitrogen vapor phase. Purity and quantity of every magnetically sorted T cell population were checked by analytical flow cytometry. From each sorted fraction, genomic DNA was isolated and quantified by UV absorbance on a Nanodrop 2000c. Looking up the germline V gene (reference sequence) yields CDR1 LNHNV and CDR2 YYDKDF. Counted from cysteine to phenylalanine, this CDR3 has 15 amino acids. CDR3 DNA only is kept here, 45 bases in frame from base 1. V is clipped by 0 bases and J by 3 bases, and the sequence between their germline boundaries is 9 bases long.

Broad study findings and their caveats: Only blood was sampled, and tissue TCR repertoires likely differ from those in blood. Across a few donors, roughly 5.4% of naive CD4, approximately 3.6% of naive CD8, 2.3% of memory CD4, and approximately 0.42% of memory CD8 clonotypes were shared. Larger estimated clonotype richness was generally found for naive subsets than for memory subsets. Pairwise subsampling indicated that sequencing depth was expected to affect the degree of clonotype sharing among donors. Because the study included only a small number of donors, the genetic and exposure-history diversity represented was limited. Compared with non-shared clonotypes, clonotypes shared by all four sorted-subset donors had higher generation probabilities. Rarefaction of sorted-subset datasets indicated incomplete sequencing despite the large sequencing depth.

The specimen sequenced was naive CD8+ T cells sorted from blood. What this sample's cell subset or site label stands for: CD45RA+CCR7+. The V and J segments used are TRBV15 and TRBJ1-5, with the D gene too uncertain to name. The receptor's source is a man under 40 in good health. The CDR3 has the sequence CATSRDLGPNQPQHF. In nucleotide form, the sequence is TGTGCCACCAGCAGAGACCTCGGGCCCAATCAGCCCCAGCATTTT.